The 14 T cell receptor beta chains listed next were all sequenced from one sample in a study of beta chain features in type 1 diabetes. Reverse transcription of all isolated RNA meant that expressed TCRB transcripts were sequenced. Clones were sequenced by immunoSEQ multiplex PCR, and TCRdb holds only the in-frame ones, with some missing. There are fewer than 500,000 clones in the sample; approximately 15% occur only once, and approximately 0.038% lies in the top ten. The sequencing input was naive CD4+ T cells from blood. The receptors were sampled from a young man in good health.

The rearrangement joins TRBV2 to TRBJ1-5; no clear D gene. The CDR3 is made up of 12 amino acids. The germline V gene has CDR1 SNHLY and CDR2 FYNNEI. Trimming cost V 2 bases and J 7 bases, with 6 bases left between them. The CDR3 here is CASSETVQPQHF. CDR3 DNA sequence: TGTGCCAGCAGTGAAACTGTACAGCCCCAGCATTTT.

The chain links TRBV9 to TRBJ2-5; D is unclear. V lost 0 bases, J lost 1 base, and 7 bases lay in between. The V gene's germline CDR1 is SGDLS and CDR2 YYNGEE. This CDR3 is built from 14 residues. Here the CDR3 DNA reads TGTGCCAGCAGCGTAGCCTGGGGCCAAGAGACCCAGTACTTC. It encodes CASSVAWGQETQYF.

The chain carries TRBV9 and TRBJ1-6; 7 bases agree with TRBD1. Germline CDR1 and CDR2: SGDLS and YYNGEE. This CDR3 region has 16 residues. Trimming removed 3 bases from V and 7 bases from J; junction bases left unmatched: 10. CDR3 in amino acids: CASSEGAVLGNSPLHF. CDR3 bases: TGTGCCAGCAGCGAGGGGGCCGTCCTAGGAAATTCACCCCTCCACTTT.

The CDR3 spells CASTLGHANTGELFF. The CDR3 DNA reads TGTGCCAGCACCCTCGGGCACGCGAACACCGGGGAGCTGTTTTTT. The chain has TRBV7-9 and TRBJ2-2; D is ambiguous. V dropped 7 bases and J dropped 0 bases, with 12 bases sitting between them. The CDR3 contains 15 residues. Germline lookup yields CDR1 SEHNR and CDR2 FQNEAQ (reference sequence).

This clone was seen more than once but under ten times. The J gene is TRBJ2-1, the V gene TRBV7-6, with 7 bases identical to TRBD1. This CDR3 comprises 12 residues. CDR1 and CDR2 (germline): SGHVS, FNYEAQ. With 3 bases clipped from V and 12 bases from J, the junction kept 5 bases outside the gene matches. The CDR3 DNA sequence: TGTGCCAGCAGCTTCGGGGACAGCGGGCAGTTCTTC. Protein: CASSFGDSGQFF.

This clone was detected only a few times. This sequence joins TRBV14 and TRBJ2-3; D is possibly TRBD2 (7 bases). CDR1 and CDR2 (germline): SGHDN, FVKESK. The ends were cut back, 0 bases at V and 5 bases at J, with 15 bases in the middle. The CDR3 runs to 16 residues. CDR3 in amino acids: CASSQDLGGPRDTQYF. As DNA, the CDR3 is TGTGCCAGCAGCCAAGATTTGGGGGGGCCAAGAGATACGCAGTATTTT.

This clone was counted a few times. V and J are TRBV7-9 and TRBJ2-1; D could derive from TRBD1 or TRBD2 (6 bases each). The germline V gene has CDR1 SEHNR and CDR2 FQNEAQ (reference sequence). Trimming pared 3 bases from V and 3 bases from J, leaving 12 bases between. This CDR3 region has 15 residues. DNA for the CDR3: TGTGCCAGCAGCTTGGGGGGCACCTTCTACAATGAGCAGTTCTTC. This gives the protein CASSLGGTFYNEQFF.

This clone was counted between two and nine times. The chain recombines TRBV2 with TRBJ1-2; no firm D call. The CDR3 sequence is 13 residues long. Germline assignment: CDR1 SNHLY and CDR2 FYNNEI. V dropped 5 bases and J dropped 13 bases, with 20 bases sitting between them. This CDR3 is CASSSDPLIVPTF. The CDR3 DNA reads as TGTGCCAGCAGTTCGGACCCGCTAATAGTGCCCACCTTC.

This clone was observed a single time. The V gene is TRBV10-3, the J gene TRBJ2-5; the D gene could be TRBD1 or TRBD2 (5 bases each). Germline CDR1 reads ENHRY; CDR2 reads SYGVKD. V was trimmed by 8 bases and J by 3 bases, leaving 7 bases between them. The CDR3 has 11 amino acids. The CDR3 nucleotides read TGTGCCATCGGGACGGAAGAGACCCAGTACTTC. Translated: CAIGTEETQYF.

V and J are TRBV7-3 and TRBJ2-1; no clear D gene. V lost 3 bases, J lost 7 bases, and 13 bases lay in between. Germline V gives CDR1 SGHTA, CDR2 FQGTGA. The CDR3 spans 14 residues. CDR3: CASSFTNVGNEQFF. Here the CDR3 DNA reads TGTGCCAGCAGCTTCACCAATGTGGGTAATGAGCAGTTCTTC.

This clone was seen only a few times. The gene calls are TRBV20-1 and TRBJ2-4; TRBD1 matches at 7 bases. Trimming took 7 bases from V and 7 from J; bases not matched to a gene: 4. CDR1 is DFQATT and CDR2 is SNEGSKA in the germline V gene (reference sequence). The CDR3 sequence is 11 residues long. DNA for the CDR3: TGCAGTGGCCCACAGGGGAACATTCAGTACTTC. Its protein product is CSGPQGNIQYF.

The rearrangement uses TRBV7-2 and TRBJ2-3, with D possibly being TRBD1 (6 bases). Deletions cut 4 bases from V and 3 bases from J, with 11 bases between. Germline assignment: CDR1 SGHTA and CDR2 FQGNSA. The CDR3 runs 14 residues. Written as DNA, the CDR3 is TGTGCCAGCAGCTCCGAACAGGGTACAGATACGCAGTATTTT. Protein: CASSSEQGTDTQYF.

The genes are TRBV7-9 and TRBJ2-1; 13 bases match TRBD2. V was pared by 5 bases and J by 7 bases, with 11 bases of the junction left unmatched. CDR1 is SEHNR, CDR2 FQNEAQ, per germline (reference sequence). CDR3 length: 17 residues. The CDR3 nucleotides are TGTGCCAGCAGCGACGAAGGACTAGCGGGAGTTCGTAATGAGCAGTTCTTC. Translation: CASSDEGLAGVRNEQFF.

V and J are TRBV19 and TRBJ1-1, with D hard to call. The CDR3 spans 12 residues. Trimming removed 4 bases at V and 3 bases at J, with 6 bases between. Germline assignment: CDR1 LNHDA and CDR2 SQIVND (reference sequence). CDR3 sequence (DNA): TGTGCCAGTAGTAGAGGAGACACTGAAGCTTTCTTT. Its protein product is CASSRGDTEAFF.